This TCR beta chain was documented in a study of T cell responses to AZD1222 COVID-19 vaccine. Findings of the study overall: With dominance at 160-218 and 743-854, vaccine-associated CD4 TCRs spanned spike.

Remarks on this clone: Its antigen remains unknown.

V was cut by 0 bases and J by 5 bases, with 15 bases left in between. Looked up from germline, CDR1 is SGHDT and CDR2 is YYEEEE. The CDR3 totals 15 residues. Measured with immunoSEQ multiplex PCR; TCRdb has only the in-frame clones, and not every one. The table lists 45,000 or so clones, about 90% of them singletons, with around 1.1% in the top ten. The chain carries TRBV5-6 and TRBJ2-7; D is perhaps TRBD2 (6 bases). The clonotype was recovered from an adult who received the AZD1222 COVID-19 vaccine. The sequences come from peripheral blood, collected 28 days after the second AZD1222 dose. CDR3 DNA: TGTGCCAGCAGCTTGGGCCGAGCCCGGGAGAACGAGCAGTACTTC. Its translation is CASSLGRARENEQYF.